A selection of T cell receptor beta chains follows, all from one sample in a study of blood T cells in healthy people across ages. One entry per CDR3 protein results from TCRdb running MiXCR on the 5' RACE reads. The sample carries approximately 900,000 distinct CDR3 sequences, roughly 48% recorded once. The specimen was blood. These receptors were taken from a man aged 25 to 45 in good health. The CDR3 runs from the conserved cysteine through the conserved F or W. The order of the fields is CDR3 DNA, CDR3 protein, J gene, D gene, clone size, V gene. The D gene is left open where the match is weak. Clone size is stated in some rows and not others, as once, few, many or a class when expanded.

TGCAGCGTTGATCCCAGACAAGAGACCCAGTACTTC	CSVDPRQETQYF	TRBJ2-5	.	.	TRBV29-1
TGTGCCACCATTCCCACGAGACAGGGAGAGACCCAGTACTTC	CATIPTRQGETQYF	TRBJ2-5	TRBD1	few	TRBV6-2/TRBV6-3
TGTGCCAGCATGAGGGACAGGGGGAACACTGAAGCTTTCTTT	CASMRDRGNTEAFF	TRBJ1-1	TRBD1	.	TRBV2
TGTGCCAGCAGCTCTGGGCGGGGGGGCCAAACAGATACGCAGTATTTT	CASSSGRGGQTDTQYF	TRBJ2-3	TRBD2	.	TRBV5-6
TGTGCCAGCAGCCCTCCAGGGGGGCGAGAGACCCAGTACTTC	CASSPPGGRETQYF	TRBJ2-5	.	once	TRBV3-1
TGTGCCTGGAACAGGGATGACGAGCAGTACTTC	CAWNRDDEQYF	TRBJ2-7	.	.	TRBV30
TGTGCCAGCAGCTTGCGGACAGAGAACTATGGCTACACCTTC	CASSLRTENYGYTF	TRBJ1-2	.	.	TRBV7-2
TGTGCCAGCAGCTCAGGACAGCGAGACTCTGGAAACACCATATATTTT	CASSSGQRDSGNTIYF	TRBJ1-3	.	.	TRBV11-3
TGTGCCAGCAGCTTAGATCTCAGTGGCTACACCTTC	CASSLDLSGYTF	TRBJ1-2	.	few	TRBV11-2
TGCAGTGCTCGTGGGGACTTGAGCTCCTACAAGGAGCAGTTCTTC	CSARGDLSSYKEQFF	TRBJ2-1	.	.	TRBV20-1
TGCAGCGTGCGAGGGAGCGGGGGCCAAGAGACCCAGTACTTC	CSVRGSGGQETQYF	TRBJ2-5	TRBD2	.	TRBV29-1
TGCGCCAGCAGCCATCAGGGGCTCTACAATGAGCAGTTCTTC	CASSHQGLYNEQFF	TRBJ2-1	.	.	TRBV4-1
TGTGCCAGCAGGGGAGGCACTAGCCTCCTCGATACGCAGTATTTT	CASRGGTSLLDTQYF	TRBJ2-3	.	many	TRBV4-2
TGCAGCGTTTGGTCAGGCCCCTACGAGCAGTACTTC	CSVWSGPYEQYF	TRBJ2-7	.	.	TRBV29-1
TGCAGTGCTCGGCCGGGACTAGCAGTAGATACGCAGTATTTT	CSARPGLAVDTQYF	TRBJ2-3	TRBD2	.	TRBV20-1
TGTGCCAGCAGCCAGAATGAGGCCGAGCAGTACTTC	CASSQNEAEQYF	TRBJ2-7	.	.	TRBV14
TGCAGTGCTAGAGGGGACAGGGAGGCGTACAATGAGCAGTACTTC	CSARGDREAYNEQYF	TRBJ2-7	TRBD1	once	TRBV20-1
TGCAGTGCTACCCCCAGTGGTAGGGGAAGCTCCTACAATGAGCAGTTCTTC	CSATPSGRGSSYNEQFF	TRBJ2-1	.	many	TRBV20-1
TGCAGCGTTGTTCCGGATCCGGGACATATCAATGAGCAGTTCTTC	CSVVPDPGHINEQFF	TRBJ2-1	.	few	TRBV29-1
TGCAGTGCTAGAGATCCGAGACAGTACTACGAGCAGTACTTC	CSARDPRQYYEQYF	TRBJ2-7	.	.	TRBV20-1
TGCGCCAGCAGCCGGGACAGGGCTGGAAACACCATATATTTT	CASSRDRAGNTIYF	TRBJ1-3	TRBD1	many	TRBV4-1
TGCGCCAGCAGTACCGGGAGCTCAACTAATGAAAAACTGTTTTTT	CASSTGSSTNEKLFF	TRBJ1-4	.	.	TRBV5-1